These 2 T cell receptor beta chains came from one sample sequenced in a study of molecular identifiers for immune sequencing clone quantification. One entry per CDR3 protein results from TCRdb running MiXCR on the PCR reads. In the table there are 9,700 or so distinct CDR3 sequences, roughly a fifth of which are singletons. Sequencing was carried out using naive CD8+ T cells from blood, with Jurkat cell RNA spiked in. Regarding subset: FACS-sorted CD8+CD4-CCR7+CD45RA+ naive T cells. The receptors originated from a human donor in good health. Some libraries in this study had Jurkat cell RNA spiked in.

With regard to this clonotype: With a much larger clone just one base away, this may be a read error. The conserved final phenylalanine or tryptophan is absent from the CDR3, which likely points to a read error. The rearrangement uses TRBV6-2 or TRBV6-3 and TRBJ2-5; 10 nucleotides agree with TRBD2. The germline CDR1 and CDR2 sequences are MNHEY and SVGEGT. V was pared by 2 bases and J by 4 bases, with 22 bases of the junction left unmatched. The CDR3 runs to 21 residues. CDR3 amino acids: CASSYVEFDVPSGSERETQYL. The CDR3 region has the DNA TGTGCCAGCAGTTACGTGGAATTTGACGTGCCTAGCGGGAGTGAACGAGAGACCCAGTACCTC.

There are many counts of this clonotype. The CDR3, as DNA: TGTGCCAGCAGTTTAGGAGCGGGGGGATCCTACGAGCAGTACTTC. This encodes CASSLGAGGSYEQYF. The J gene is TRBJ2-7, the V gene TRBV27; TRBD2 matches at 9 bases. The V segment lost 2 bases and the J segment 1 base; nucleotides outside the gene matches: 3. CDR1 is MNHEY and CDR2 is SMNVEV in the germline V gene (reference sequence). This CDR3 has 15 amino acids.